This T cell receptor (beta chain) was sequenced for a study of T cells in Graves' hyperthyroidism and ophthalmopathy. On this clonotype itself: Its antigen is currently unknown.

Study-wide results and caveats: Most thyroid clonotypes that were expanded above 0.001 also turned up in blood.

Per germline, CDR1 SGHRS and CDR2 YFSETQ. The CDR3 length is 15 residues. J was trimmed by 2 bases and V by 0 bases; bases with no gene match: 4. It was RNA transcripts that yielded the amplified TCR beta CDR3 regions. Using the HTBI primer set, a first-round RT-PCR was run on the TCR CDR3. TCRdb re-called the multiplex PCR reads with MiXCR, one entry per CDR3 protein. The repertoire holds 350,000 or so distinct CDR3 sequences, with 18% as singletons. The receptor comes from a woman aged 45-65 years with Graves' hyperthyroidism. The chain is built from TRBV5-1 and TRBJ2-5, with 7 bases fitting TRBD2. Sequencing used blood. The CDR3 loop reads CASSLESGAQETQYF. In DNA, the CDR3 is TGCGCCAGCAGCTTGGAAAGCGGGGCTCAAGAGACCCAGTACTTC.